This TCR beta chain appears in the sequencing data of a study of OX40 agonist ivuxolimab in advanced cancers. TCRdb keeps only in-frame clones here, not all; method: immunoSEQ multiplex PCR. The repertoire holds about 78,000 clones, with around 87% as singletons. CDR3 size: 13 residues. The germline gives CDR1 WSHSY, CDR2 SAAADI. V lost 5 bases, J lost 5 bases, and 12 bases lay in between. This chain uses TRBV10-2 with TRBJ2-5; perhaps TRBD2 as D (5 bases). The sample in question was CD4+ or CD8+ T cells sorted from blood, obtained in a trial of the OX40 agonist ivuxolimab. This sequence was found in an adult with an advanced solid tumor such as melanoma, head and neck, liver or kidney cancer. This chain's CDR3 is CASSLGLPETQYF. Here the CDR3 DNA reads TGCGCCAGCAGTTTAGGACTCCCGGAGACCCAGTACTTC.